This T cell receptor beta chain was identified during a study of CD8 T cell repertoires and HIV-1 epitope variants. As for the study in general: Tested: three Gag epitope families, Nef HW9 and YT9.

Turning to this clone: As yet, its antigen is unknown.

Findings and caveats of the study: Of roughly ten antigen-specific beta clonotypes, about six appeared to cross-react with escape variants.

Sequencing was performed with immunoSEQ multiplex PCR; in TCRdb, only in-frame clones are kept and a portion is missing. Among about 95,000 clones listed, 60% to 80% were seen once. Losses at the gene ends were 4 bases for V and 3 bases for J; bases not matched to a gene: 12. The V gene's germline CDR1 is LNHDA and CDR2 SQIVND (reference sequence). This CDR3 is 17 amino acids long. The chain joins TRBV19 to TRBJ2-3; TRBD1 matches 8 bases. Sample: uncultured baseline CD8+ T cells from peripheral blood mononuclear cells (PBMCs). This receptor was taken from a male donor with HIV. DNA of the CDR3: TGTGCCAGTAGTAAACACGCCGGACAGGGTGGAACAGATACGCAGTATTTT. This gives the protein CASSKHAGQGGTDTQYF.